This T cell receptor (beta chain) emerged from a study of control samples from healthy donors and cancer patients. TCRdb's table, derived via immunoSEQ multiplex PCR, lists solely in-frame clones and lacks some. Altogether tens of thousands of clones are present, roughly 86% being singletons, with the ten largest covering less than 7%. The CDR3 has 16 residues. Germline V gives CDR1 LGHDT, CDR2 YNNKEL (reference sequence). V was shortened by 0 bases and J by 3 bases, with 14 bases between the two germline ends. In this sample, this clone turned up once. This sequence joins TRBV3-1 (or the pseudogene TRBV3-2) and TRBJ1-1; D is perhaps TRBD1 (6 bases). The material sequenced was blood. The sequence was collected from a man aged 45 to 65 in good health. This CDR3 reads CASSQDRGGGHTEAFF. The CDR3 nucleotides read TGTGCCAGCAGCCAAGATCGGGGCGGGGGGCACACTGAAGCTTTCTTT.